The 3 T cell receptor beta chains below were found in one sample sequenced in a study of T cell responses to AZD1222 COVID-19 vaccine. The assay was immunoSEQ multiplex PCR, and TCRdb's table has in-frame clones only and misses some. The sample lists under 140,000 clones, 87% occurring once. Sequenced material: peripheral blood, taken on day 0 of AZD1222 vaccination. Source of these receptors: an adult in good health.

V gene TRBV7-2 combines with J gene TRBJ1-1; D is perhaps TRBD1 (6 bases). Germline lookup yields CDR1 SGHTA and CDR2 FQGNSA. This CDR3 region has 11 residues. The V end lost 5 bases, the J end lost 7 bases, and 8 bases lay between the germline ends. The CDR3 nucleotides read TGTGCCAGCAGCGGACAGATTGAAGCTTTCTTT. This gives the protein CASSGQIEAFF.

This clone occurred a few times. The chain joins TRBV19 to TRBJ1-4; 9 bases agree with TRBD1. V lost 5 bases and J lost 4; bases outside the gene matches: 5. Germline CDR1 reads LNHDA; CDR2 reads SQIVND (reference sequence). CDR3 length equals 15 residues. The CDR3: CASSPTGGINEKLFF. In DNA, the CDR3 is TGTGCCAGTAGTCCTACAGGGGGCATTAATGAAAAACTGTTTTTT.

The V gene is TRBV6-5, the J gene TRBJ1-5; unclear D gene. The V end was cut by 0 bases, the J end by 3 bases, with 9 bases between. The CDR3 length is 15 residues. CDR1 MNHEY and CDR2 SVGAGI come from the germline V gene. The CDR3 reads CASSYSWRNNQPQHF. DNA for the CDR3: TGTGCCAGCAGTTACTCTTGGCGGAACAATCAGCCCCAGCATTTT.